The 11 T cell receptor beta chains below all came from one sample that was sequenced in a study of T cell repertoires in cytomegalovirus infection. These TCRs' antigens remain unknown. In TCRdb, the reads were re-called with MiXCR into one record per CDR3 protein. The repertoire holds roughly 180,000 distinct CDR3 sequences, with about 20% as singletons. The material sequenced was CD8+ T cells from cultured PBMCs, taken from culture after CMV antigen stimulation. The receptors derive from a human donor in good health (CMV status not recorded). Some clones in this sample may be carry-over from other donors' samples.

This chain joins TRBV12-3 or TRBV12-4 and TRBJ1-1; 8 bases fit TRBD1. The CDR3 consists of 12 residues. The junction had 9 bases not matched to a gene; V was cut back by 7 bases and J by 11 bases. This CDR3 reads CASTLGTGGAFF. CDR3 DNA sequence: TGTGCCAGCACCCTCGGGACAGGAGGGGCTTTCTTT.

The V gene is TRBV7-8, the J gene TRBJ2-1; 9 bases match TRBD2. CDR3 size: 15 residues. CDR1 SGHVS and CDR2 FQNEAQ come from the germline V gene. V dropped 4 bases and J dropped 8; count of bases not matched to a gene: 9. CDR3 in DNA: TGTGCCAGCAGCTCGTTGATTGGCGGGGGGGATGAGCAGTTCTTC. Translated: CASSSLIGGGDEQFF. Drawing the rest from reference TRBV7-8 and TRBJ2-1, the complete variable domain is GAGVSQSPRYKVAKRGQDVALRCDPISGHVSLFWYQQALGQGPEFLTYFQNEAQLDKSGLPSDRFFAERPEGSVSTLKIQRTQQEDSAVYLCASSSLIGGGDEQFFGPGTRLTVL.

The V call is TRBV11-2, the J call TRBJ2-7, with TRBD1 matching over 8 bases. The CDR3 length is 14 residues. J gave up 3 bases and V 4 bases, and 5 bases lay outside the gene matches. CDR1 and CDR2 from the germline V gene are SGHAT and FQNNGV. The CDR3 sequence is CASSSPGQVYEQYF. The CDR3, as DNA: TGTGCCAGCAGCTCTCCGGGACAGGTCTACGAGCAGTACTTC.

This clonotype was seen a handful of times. The chain has TRBV27 and TRBJ1-6; 10 bases are shared with TRBD1. This CDR3 has 15 residues. Per the germline V gene, CDR1 is MNHEY and CDR2 is SMNVEV (reference sequence). With 5 bases clipped from V and 9 bases from J, the junction kept 7 bases outside the gene matches. CDR3 in DNA: TGTGCCAGCAGTGACCGGACAGGGGGTCGTTCACCCCTCCACTTT. This sequence encodes CASSDRTGGRSPLHF.

This chain links TRBV30 with TRBJ1-4, with D unresolved. The CDR3 consists of 13 residues. Trimming pared 7 bases from V and 8 bases from J, leaving 17 bases between. Germline lookup yields CDR1 GTSNPN and CDR2 SVGIG (reference sequence). The CDR3 reads CASNQRLGEKLFF. The CDR3 DNA reads as TGTGCCTCAAATCAAAGACTGGGCGAAAAACTGTTTTTT.

This clonotype was observed a handful of times. V and J are TRBV29-1 and TRBJ2-7; perhaps TRBD1 as D (5 bases). Trimming took off 2 bases at V and 4 bases at J, with 21 bases between the two ends. This CDR3 has 16 amino acids. CDR1 is SQVTM and CDR2 is ANQGSEA in the germline V gene. The CDR3 DNA reads TGCAGCGTTGAATCCCAGAATCAGGGTAACCCTTACGAGCAGTACTTC. This sequence encodes CSVESQNQGNPYEQYF.

This clonotype has just a few counts. The chain is built from TRBV7-2 and TRBJ2-5; TRBD2 matches at 14 bases. J was trimmed by 5 bases and V by 5 bases; bases with no gene match: 13. The germline CDR1 and CDR2 sequences are SGHTA and FQGNSA. The CDR3 sequence is 18 residues long. The CDR3 DNA reads TGTGCCAGCAGCCGGACTAGCGGGGGGACCTTTCCCCCGGAGACCCAGTACTTC. It yields the protein CASSRTSGGTFPPETQYF.

This clonotype was counted a few times. The gene calls are TRBV6-2 or TRBV6-3 and TRBJ2-6; the D gene is possibly TRBD2 (6 bases). The germline V and J ends were trimmed by 7 bases and 0 bases, with 19 bases remaining between them. The germline CDR1 and CDR2 sequences are MNHEY and SVGEGT. The CDR3 spans 18 residues. CDR3 DNA sequence: TGTGCCAGCATTCTAACCCCAGCGGGTACCTCTGGGGCCAACGTCCTGACTTTC. The encoded protein is CASILTPAGTSGANVLTF.

The rearrangement links TRBV6-2 or TRBV6-3 to TRBJ1-1, with TRBD1 as a possible D gene (5 bases). V shed 5 bases and J shed 1 base, with 11 bases lying between them. The CDR3 runs 14 residues. Germline V gives CDR1 MNHEY, CDR2 SVGEGT. CDR3 sequence: CASSHPQANTEAFF. The CDR3 DNA is TGTGCCAGCAGTCATCCACAGGCGAACACTGAAGCTTTCTTT.

There are a few counts of this clonotype. The J gene is TRBJ2-7, the V gene TRBV28; TRBD1 aligns across 9 bases. The germline CDR1 and CDR2 sequences are MDHEN and SYDVKM. CDR3 length: 16 amino acids. Germline trimming cut 3 bases from V and 4 bases from J; bases unmatched to any gene: 10. The CDR3 coding sequence is TGTGCCAGCAGTTTGGCTAACAGGGGGCGCGTATACGAGCAGTACTTC. Protein product: CASSLANRGRVYEQYF.

The gene calls are TRBV28 and TRBJ1-1; D uncertain. The V gene's germline CDR1 is MDHEN and CDR2 SYDVKM. This CDR3 region has 14 residues. Between the trimmed V and J ends, which lost 2 bases and 4 bases, there was a span of 11 bases. This CDR3 is CASSLEGLSTEAFF. CDR3 in DNA: TGTGCCAGCAGTTTAGAAGGGTTGAGCACTGAAGCTTTCTTT.